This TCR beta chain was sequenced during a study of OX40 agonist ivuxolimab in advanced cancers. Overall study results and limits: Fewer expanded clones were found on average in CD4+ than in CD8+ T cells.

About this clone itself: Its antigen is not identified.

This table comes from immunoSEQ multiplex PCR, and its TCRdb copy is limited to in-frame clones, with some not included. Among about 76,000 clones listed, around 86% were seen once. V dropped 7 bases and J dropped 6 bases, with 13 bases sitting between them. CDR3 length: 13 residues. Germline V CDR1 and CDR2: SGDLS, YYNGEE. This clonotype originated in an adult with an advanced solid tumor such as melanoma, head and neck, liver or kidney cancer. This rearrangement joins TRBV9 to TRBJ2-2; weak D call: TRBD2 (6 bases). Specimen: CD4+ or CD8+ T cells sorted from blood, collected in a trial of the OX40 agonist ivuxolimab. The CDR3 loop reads CASGTYFAGELFF. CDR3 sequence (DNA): TGTGCCAGCGGGACTTACTTTGCCGGGGAGCTGTTTTTT.